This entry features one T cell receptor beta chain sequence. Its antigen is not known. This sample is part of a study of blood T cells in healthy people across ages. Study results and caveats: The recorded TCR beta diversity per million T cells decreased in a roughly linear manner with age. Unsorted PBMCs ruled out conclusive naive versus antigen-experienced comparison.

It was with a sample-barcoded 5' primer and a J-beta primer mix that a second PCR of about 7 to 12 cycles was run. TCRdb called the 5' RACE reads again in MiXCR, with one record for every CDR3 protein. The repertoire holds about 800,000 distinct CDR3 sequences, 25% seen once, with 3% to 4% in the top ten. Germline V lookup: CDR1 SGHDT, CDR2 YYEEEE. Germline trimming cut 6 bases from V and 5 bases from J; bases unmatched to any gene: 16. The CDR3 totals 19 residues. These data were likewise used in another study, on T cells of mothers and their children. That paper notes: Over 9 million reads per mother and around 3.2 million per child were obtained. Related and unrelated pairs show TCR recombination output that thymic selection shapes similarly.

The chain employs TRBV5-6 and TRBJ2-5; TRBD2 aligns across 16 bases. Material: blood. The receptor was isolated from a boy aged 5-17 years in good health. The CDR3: CASTPGTSGGALVLETQYF. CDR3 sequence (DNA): TGTGCCAGCACCCCCGGGACTAGCGGGGGGGCTTTGGTGCTGGAGACCCAGTACTTC.